The 19 T cell receptor beta chains listed next were all sequenced from one sample in a study of technical replicates of blood from a handful of donors. Libraries were prepared by immunoSEQ multiplex PCR; TCRdb keeps only in-frame clonotypes and omits some of them. This table has about 93,000 clones, 95% appearing once. Source material: T cells isolated from PBMCs. Receptors originate from a human donor in good health.

This chain links TRBV11-3 with TRBJ2-2, with D perhaps matching TRBD1 (5 bases). The CDR3 has 13 residues. The germline V gene encodes CDR1 SGHNT and CDR2 YENEEA. Trimming took off 5 bases at V and 5 bases at J, with 9 bases between the two ends. The CDR3 bases are TGTGCCAGCAGCCCCAGGGAAACCGGGGAGCTGTTTTTT. This codes for CASSPRETGELFF.

The CDR3 loop is CASSQPDSTYEQYF. In nucleotides, the CDR3 is TGTGCCAGCAGCCAACCGGACAGCACCTACGAGCAGTACTTC. The rearrangement uses TRBV14 and TRBJ2-7; D might be TRBD1 (6 bases). The CDR3 covers 14 residues. V lost 2 bases and J 2 bases, leaving 10 bases between the germline ends. Germline V gene sequence: CDR1 SGHDN, CDR2 FVKESK.

The chain combines TRBV6-5 with TRBJ1-4; D gene unclear. V lost 7 bases to trimming and J lost 2 bases, with 8 bases between them. Looked up from germline, CDR1 is MNHEY and CDR2 is SVGAGI. The CDR3 sequence is 13 residues long. The DNA for the CDR3 is TGTGCCAGCAAGAGGGCGACTAATGAAAAACTGTTTTTT. Its protein product is CASKRATNEKLFF.

The V gene is TRBV4-1, the J gene TRBJ2-4; 7 nucleotides line up with TRBD1. CDR1 is MGHRA, CDR2 YSYEKL, per germline. The trim removed 1 base at V and 0 bases at J, leaving 6 bases unmatched. This CDR3 has 17 residues. In nucleotides, the CDR3 is TGCGCCAGCAGCCAAGGAGGGGGCTGGTTAGCCAAAAACATTCAGTACTTC. This gives the protein CASSQGGGWLAKNIQYF.

This chain joins TRBV2 and TRBJ1-4; no clear D gene. The germline V and J ends were trimmed by 8 bases and 6 bases, with 13 bases remaining between them. Germline values: CDR1 SNHLY, CDR2 FYNNEI. This CDR3 spans 13 amino acids. The CDR3 nucleotides read TGTGCCAGCGGGATTCGGAGGGATGAAAAACTGTTTTTT. Protein product: CASGIRRDEKLFF.

The chain joins TRBV18 to TRBJ1-3; no reliable D call. Looked up from germline, CDR1 is KGHSH and CDR2 is LQKENI. The CDR3 has 15 residues. Trimming took off 6 bases at V and 0 bases at J, with 12 bases between the two ends. CDR3 in DNA: TGTGCCAGCTCCGCGGCGAGTAACTCTGGAAACACCATATATTTT. Protein product: CASSAASNSGNTIYF.

J is TRBJ1-4 and V is TRBV19; D unresolved. Germline CDR1 reads LNHDA; CDR2 reads SQIVND (reference sequence). The CDR3 is 12 residues long. V was shortened by 1 base and J by 8 bases, with 5 bases between the two germline ends. The CDR3 protein is CASSIGGEKLFF. The CDR3 DNA reads as TGTGCCAGTAGTATAGGAGGGGAAAAACTGTTTTTT.

The chain combines TRBV25-1 with TRBJ2-2; D is possibly TRBD2 (5 bases). CDR1 is MGHDK and CDR2 is SYGVNS in the germline V gene. The CDR3 consists of 17 residues. Trimming stripped 0 bases from V and 2 bases from J, with 13 bases between. Here the CDR3 reads CASSEYFRGTNTGELFF. The CDR3 coding sequence is TGTGCCAGCAGTGAATATTTCCGGGGTACCAACACCGGGGAGCTGTTTTTT.

The gene calls are TRBV7-9 and TRBJ2-1; no clear D. The V and J ends lost 8 bases and 8 bases respectively, with 7 bases between them. Per the germline V gene, CDR1 is SEHNR and CDR2 is FQNEAQ (reference sequence). This CDR3 region has 10 residues. CDR3: CASSRDEQFF. In DNA form, the CDR3 reads TGTGCCAGCTCCCGCGATGAGCAGTTCTTC. Full variable domain (outside the CDR3, taken from reference TRBV7-9 and TRBJ2-1): DTGVSQNPRHKITKRGQNVTFRCDPISEHNRLYWYRQTLGQGPEFLTYFQNEAQLEKSRLLSDRFSAERPKGSFSTLEIQRTEQGDSAMYLCASSRDEQFFGPGTRLTVL.

CDR3 sequence (DNA): TGTGCCAGCAGCCATAGCGGGGCGAGCTCCTACGAGCAGTACTTC. Its translation: CASSHSGASSYEQYF. V gene TRBV11-3 combines with J gene TRBJ2-7; 8 bases are shared with TRBD2. V lost 5 bases, J lost 0 bases, and 6 bases stayed unmatched. The germline CDR1 and CDR2 sequences are SGHNT and YENEEA. The CDR3 contains 15 residues.

The chain recombines TRBV28 with TRBJ2-5, with 7 bases lining up with TRBD1. This CDR3 has 20 residues. CDR1 and CDR2 from the germline V gene are MDHEN and SYDVKM. With 3 bases clipped from V and 5 bases from J, the junction kept 24 bases outside the gene matches. In DNA form, the CDR3 reads TGTGCCAGCAGTTTTTCGGGACAGACCGTGATGGCCCTATCCCAGGAGACCCAGTACTTC. Translating gives CASSFSGQTVMALSQETQYF.

CDR3 loop: CASSLVPRRYTF. Here the CDR3 DNA reads TGTGCCAGCAGCTTGGTCCCTAGGCGCTACACCTTC. The chain joins TRBV5-6 to TRBJ1-2; D is ambiguous. The CDR3 runs 12 residues. The germline V gene has CDR1 SGHDT and CDR2 YYEEEE. V lost 0 bases and J lost 9, with 9 bases in between.

Only a few counts were recorded for this clone. As DNA, the CDR3 is TGTGCCAGCAGTTTATCTGGTAGCGGGGTTATCTCCTACGAGCAGTACTTC. It specifies CASSLSGSGVISYEQYF. V usage is TRBV28 and J usage is TRBJ2-7; TRBD2 matches 8 bases. The CDR3 runs to 17 residues. Germline V gives CDR1 MDHEN, CDR2 SYDVKM. The ends lost 1 base at V and 0 bases at J; junction bases unmatched: 8.

The chain recombines TRBV19 with TRBJ2-1; D not resolved. This CDR3 is built from 14 residues. Trimming pared 5 bases from V and 7 bases from J, leaving 15 bases between. Germline-derived CDR1 and CDR2 are LNHDA and SQIVND (reference sequence). The CDR3 here is CASSRGESPNEQFF. CDR3 DNA sequence: TGTGCCAGTAGTCGTGGAGAAAGCCCGAATGAGCAGTTCTTC.

This clone was seen just once. The chain is built from TRBV21-1 and TRBJ2-3; the table calls TRBD1, which could not be checked here. TRBV21-1 constitutes a pseudogene. The CDR3 runs 14 residues. The CDR3: CASSKGQGTDTQYF. The CDR3 region has the DNA TGTGCCAGCAGCAAAGGACAGGGTACAGATACGCAGTATTTT.

V gene TRBV23-1 combines with J gene TRBJ2-2; 7 bases agree with TRBD2. TRBV23-1 is an ORF, and what it does is uncertain. This CDR3 is built from 17 residues. With 5 bases clipped from V and 2 bases from J, the junction kept 11 bases outside the gene matches. DNA of the CDR3: TGCGCCAGCAGTATTTTGAAGACTAGCAGCAACACCGGGGAGCTGTTTTTT. Its protein is CASSILKTSSNTGELFF.

The chain is built from TRBV19 and TRBJ2-1; no definite D call. The CDR3 is made up of 14 amino acids. Germline assignment: CDR1 LNHDA and CDR2 SQIVND (reference sequence). Trimming took 7 bases from V and 2 from J, leaving 12 bases between them. CDR3 nucleotides: TGTGCCAGTACCTCGAACAGAGCCTACAATGAGCAGTTCTTC. Encoded protein: CASTSNRAYNEQFF.

The V call is TRBV5-1, the J call TRBJ2-3; 10 bases are a match to TRBD2. V was clipped by 5 bases and J by 0 bases; unmatched bases: 3. Germline V lookup: CDR1 SGHRS, CDR2 YFSETQ. The CDR3 sequence is 15 residues long. DNA for the CDR3: TGCGCCAGCAGACCGGGACTAGCGAGCACAGATACGCAGTATTTT. It specifies CASRPGLASTDTQYF.

V usage is TRBV7-6 and J usage is TRBJ1-1; possibly TRBD1 for D (5 bases). Per the germline V gene, CDR1 is SGHVS and CDR2 is FNYEAQ. The CDR3 is 14 residues long. Trimming stripped 1 base from V and 5 bases from J, with 11 bases between. Written as DNA, the CDR3 is TGTGCCAGCAGCTTAGAGGCAGGGCTTACTGAAGCTTTCTTT. It translates to CASSLEAGLTEAFF.